This T cell receptor beta chain was recovered during a study of metastatic and nonmetastatic thyroid tumors. Study summary: Patients with malignant and benign thyroid disease provided blood and tumor or nodule tissue, whose repertoires were compared.

Ahead of thyroid surgery, no patient had received treatment of any kind. The germline V gene has CDR1 MDHEN and CDR2 SYDVKM. Trimming took 7 bases from V and 8 from J; bases not matched to a gene: 8. The CDR3 is 13 residues long. MiXCR was used by TCRdb to re-call the PCR reads. The sample shows 12,000 or so clones, 31% of them seen only once. Points from the study as a whole: Malignant thyroid tumors reportedly exceeded benign nodules significantly in TCR beta diversity, with the difference appearing in blood and tumor.

In its sample, this clone was seen a few times. Its antigen is not identified. The clonotype comes from a female donor with papillary thyroid cancer or a benign thyroid nodule (not recorded which). Some clones in this sample may be carry-over from other donors' samples. The J gene is TRBJ1-2, the V gene TRBV28, with 9 bases matching TRBD1. The sample comprised tumor tissue. The CDR3 DNA is TGTGCCAGCATCCAACAGGGGGCGACGGGCTACACCTTC. Its protein product is CASIQQGATGYTF.